This is a list of T cell receptor beta chains from one sample in a study of T cells after yellow fever vaccination. TCRdb reanalysed the 5' RACE reads using MiXCR and keeps one entry per CDR3 protein. The table records more than 250,000 distinct CDR3 sequences, around 6.8% of them present only once. This sample comprised PBMCs, obtained approximately 40 days after the first yellow fever vaccination. These receptor sequences come from a man younger than 35 who received the YFV17D yellow fever vaccine. Both conserved end residues are trimmed from each CDR3. Fields, in order: J gene, V gene, CDR3 length, CDR3 protein.

j_gene: TRBJ2-1; v_gene: TRBV27; len: 12; CDR3aa: ASSLKAGGQEQF
j_gene: TRBJ2-1; v_gene: TRBV12-3/TRBV12-4; len: 12; CDR3aa: ASSLGGKNNEQF
j_gene: TRBJ1-2; v_gene: TRBV10-3; len: 16; CDR3aa: ATQHSRDRGMVVYGYT
j_gene: TRBJ2-5; v_gene: TRBV7-2; len: 13; CDR3aa: ASSLLTNSKETQY
j_gene: TRBJ1-2; v_gene: TRBV4-2; len: 13; CDR3aa: ASSQTETQGNGYT
j_gene: TRBJ1-1; v_gene: TRBV19; len: 11; CDR3aa: ASSISRGTEAF
j_gene: TRBJ1-3; v_gene: TRBV4-3; len: 14; CDR3aa: ASSHRAGGFGNTIY
j_gene: TRBJ1-2; v_gene: TRBV4-1; len: 14; CDR3aa: ASSQVLGGRVYGYT
j_gene: TRBJ2-7; v_gene: TRBV7-6; len: 13; CDR3aa: ASSFRTSSSYEQY
j_gene: TRBJ2-1; v_gene: TRBV7-2; len: 10; CDR3aa: ASSAYRDRGA